This T cell receptor (beta chain) is from a study of blood T cell repertoires in COVID-19. Study-level background: Italy, Spain and the United States were the sources of the convalescent and acute COVID-19 samples. PBMCs, B-cell-depleted T cells, or T cells provided the cDNA or gDNA that made up the material.

Germline CDR1 reads MNHEY; CDR2 reads SMNVEV (reference sequence). The V segment lost 10 bases and the J segment 4 bases; nucleotides outside the gene matches: 19. This CDR3 has 19 residues. Authors' processing steps: Nucleated cell number was recorded as an estimate derived from reference gene primer amplification. Using immunoSEQ multiplex PCR, the repertoire was profiled, and TCRdb retains in-frame clones only, with some absent. The DNA gave D and trimming, while V, J and clone size come from that table. The table records 95,000 to 150,000 clones, under 85% of them present only once. Sequenced input: peripheral blood. The V call is TRBV27, the J call TRBJ2-1; 13 bases are shared with TRBD2. The TCR comes from a man aged 60 to 75 with acute or convalescent COVID-19. This chain's CDR3 is CATAGGTSGIPSLYNEQFF. The CDR3 nucleotides are TGTGCCACCGCCGGAGGGACTAGCGGGATTCCGAGCCTATACAATGAGCAGTTCTTC.